The 20 T cell receptor beta chains presented below share a single source sample, sequenced in a study of human T cells and chemical hapten exposure. TCRdb called the RACE reads again in MiXCR, with one record for every CDR3 protein. The sample yields tens of thousands of distinct CDR3 sequences, approximately 9.6% seen once. Time point of the sample: pre-sensitization, week 0. The treatment was: therapeutic diphenylcyclopropenone sensitization with weekly scalp DPC. Unfractionated whole blood was the source of the extracted total RNA. The sequences come from whole blood, collected in connection with sensitization to the hapten diphenylcyclopropenone (DPC). The receptor set was obtained from a woman aged 30 to 39 with alopecia areata. Some clones in this sample may be carry-over from other donors' samples.

The V and J genes are TRBV2 and TRBJ2-3; TRBD2 aligns across 8 bases. This CDR3 is 15 amino acids long. After removal of 7 bases from V and 2 bases from J, the junction contained 8 bases not matched to a gene. Germline lookup yields CDR1 SNHLY and CDR2 FYNNEI. CDR3 sequence: CASTLGLGATDTQYF. The DNA for the CDR3 is TGTGCCAGCACCCTGGGACTAGGGGCCACAGATACGCAGTATTTT.

The rearrangement links TRBV7-2 to TRBJ1-2; D is unclear. CDR1 and CDR2 (germline): SGHTA, FQGNSA. CDR3 length: 14 amino acids. V was trimmed by 0 bases and J by 4 bases, leaving 9 bases between them. The CDR3 reads CASSLAGETYGYTF. The DNA for the CDR3 is TGTGCCAGCAGCTTAGCCGGGGAAACCTATGGCTACACCTTC.

The sample holds many counts of this clonotype. The chain employs TRBV5-1 and TRBJ2-3; TRBD1 agrees at 7 bases. The CDR3 consists of 15 residues. V dropped 0 bases and J dropped 2; count of bases not matched to a gene: 3. Germline CDR1 reads SGHRS; CDR2 reads YFSETQ. The CDR3 nucleotides are TGCGCCAGCAGCTTGGACAGGGGAGTCACAGATACGCAGTATTTT. Protein sequence: CASSLDRGVTDTQYF.

This clonotype was seen at least ten times. The chain's CDR3 is CASSVRPGMSNQPQHF. The CDR3 nucleotides read TGTGCCAGCAGTGTGCGGCCAGGGATGAGCAATCAGCCCCAGCATTTT. V gene TRBV6-1 combines with J gene TRBJ1-5; D is possibly TRBD1 (5 bases). The length of the CDR3 is 16 residues. Germline CDR1 reads MNHNS; CDR2 reads SASEGT. Trimming stripped 4 bases from V and 1 base from J, with 14 bases between.

The chain couples TRBV7-9 to TRBJ2-7; 7 nucleotides match TRBD1. The CDR3 sequence is 12 residues long. The V gene's germline CDR1 is SEHNR and CDR2 FQNEAQ (reference sequence). Unmatched junction bases numbered 0, after V lost 5 bases and J lost 2 bases. The CDR3 nucleotides read TGTGCCAGCAGCACAGGGGCCTACGAGCAGTACTTC. Its translation is CASSTGAYEQYF.

J is TRBJ2-3 and V is TRBV3-1, with D uncertain. Germline V gene lookup returns CDR1 LGHDT and CDR2 YNNKEL (reference sequence). This CDR3 is built from 13 residues. V was pared by 2 bases and J by 1 base, with 4 bases between. The CDR3 DNA is TGTGCCAGCAGCCAAATCCGCACAGATACGCAGTATTTT. Its translation: CASSQIRTDTQYF.

This clonotype has only a few counts. The chain combines TRBV2 with TRBJ2-2, with a weak D call TRBD2 (7 bases). The CDR3 spans 17 residues. Germline V gene data show CDR1 as SNHLY and CDR2 as FYNNEI. Trimming removed 6 bases at V and 6 bases at J, with 23 bases between. CDR3 in DNA: TGTGCCAGCAGGCCGGGACAAGGGAGGGTCAAAGCCGGGGAGCTGTTTTTT. It specifies CASRPGQGRVKAGELFF.

This clonotype was detected only a few times. V gene TRBV30 combines with J gene TRBJ1-6, with D perhaps matching TRBD1 (5 bases). The V and J ends lost 8 bases and 8 bases respectively, with 19 bases between them. This CDR3 spans 14 amino acids. Germline V CDR1 and CDR2: GTSNPN, SVGIG (reference sequence). Here the CDR3 reads CAGLWGRLDSPLHF. The CDR3, as DNA: TGTGCCGGCCTTTGGGGGAGGCTAGATTCACCCCTCCACTTT.

This clonotype has just a few counts. This chain joins TRBV2 and TRBJ1-1; 7 positions agree with TRBD1. J lost 2 bases, V lost 6 bases, and 6 bases had no gene match. CDR3 length: 14 residues. CDR1 and CDR2 from the germline V gene are SNHLY and FYNNEI. The chain's CDR3 is CASRAWTGNTEAFF. In DNA, the CDR3 is TGTGCCAGCAGGGCCTGGACAGGTAACACTGAAGCTTTCTTT.

This clonotype came up a few times. The gene calls are TRBV10-3 and TRBJ2-3, with D hard to call. The CDR3 has 13 amino acids. The germline CDR1 and CDR2 sequences are ENHRY and SYGVKD. V lost 9 bases and J lost 1, with 11 bases in between. CDR3 coding DNA: TGTGCCATAAGGGTTACTGGCACAGATACGCAGTATTTT. Its protein is CAIRVTGTDTQYF.

In its sample, this clonotype was seen a few times. V is TRBV3-1 and J is TRBJ2-3; D is unclear. CDR1 and CDR2 from the germline V gene are LGHDT and YNNKEL (reference sequence). The CDR3 has 13 amino acids. V was trimmed by 4 bases and J by 7 bases, leaving 12 bases between them. DNA for the CDR3: TGTGCCAGCAGCCCCCTCGGCTGGAATACGCAGTATTTT. It yields the protein CASSPLGWNTQYF.

J is TRBJ2-5 and V is TRBV5-1, with a weak D call TRBD1 (5 bases). The CDR3 is 14 amino acids. Between the trimmed V and J ends, which lost 1 base and 2 bases, there was a span of 9 bases. Germline values: CDR1 SGHRS, CDR2 YFSETQ. In DNA, the CDR3 is TGCGCCAGCAGCTTGCAGGGCATTCAAGAGACCCAGTACTTC. Translated, it gives CASSLQGIQETQYF.

The sample holds a few counts of this clonotype. DNA of the CDR3: TGCGCCAGCAGCTTGGTTGATTCCTACAATGAGCAGTTCTTC. It codes for CASSLVDSYNEQFF. This chain joins TRBV5-1 and TRBJ2-1; D remains ambiguous. The CDR3 consists of 14 residues. The V gene's germline CDR1 is SGHRS and CDR2 YFSETQ. The V and J ends lost 0 bases and 1 base respectively, with 5 bases between them.

The chain combines TRBV12-3 or TRBV12-4 with TRBJ2-1; 7 nucleotides agree with TRBD1. The CDR3 length is 14 residues. Trimming removed 2 bases from V and 7 bases from J; junction bases left unmatched: 5. CDR3 coding DNA: TGTGCCAGCAGTTTACAAGGGACAGTTAATGAGCAGTTCTTC. Encoded protein: CASSLQGTVNEQFF.

This clonotype was picked up a small number of times. The CDR3 protein is CASTLGSLADTQYF. The CDR3 DNA follows: TGTGCCAGCACCTTGGGGTCCTTGGCAGATACGCAGTATTTT. The rearrangement links TRBV12-3 or TRBV12-4 to TRBJ2-3; D gene uncertain. This CDR3 is 14 amino acids long. Trimming took off 7 bases at V and 4 bases at J, with 15 bases between the two ends.

This clonotype was detected ten times or more. The CDR3: CASMTNGHDNSPLHF. CDR3 in DNA: TGTGCCAGCATGACCAACGGACATGATAATTCACCCCTCCACTTT. The gene calls are TRBV2 and TRBJ1-6, with D possibly TRBD1 on 5 matching bases. Looked up from germline, CDR1 is SNHLY and CDR2 is FYNNEI. Trimming took 7 bases from V and 5 from J, leaving 15 bases between them. The CDR3 has 15 amino acids.

This clonotype came up many times. The gene calls are TRBV9 and TRBJ1-6; D possibly corresponds to TRBD1 (6 bases). Germline V gene sequence: CDR1 SGDLS, CDR2 YYNGEE. The CDR3 is made up of 15 amino acids. The V and J ends lost 0 bases and 9 bases respectively, with 13 bases between them. CDR3 DNA sequence: TGTGCCAGCAGCGTAGGTACAGGGTTGGCTTCACCCCTCCACTTT. Encoded protein: CASSVGTGLASPLHF.

This chain joins TRBV30 and TRBJ1-1; possible D gene TRBD1, 5 bases. The CDR3 totals 13 residues. In germline, CDR1 is GTSNPN, CDR2 SVGIG (reference sequence). With 4 bases removed from V and 1 base from J, the gap between germline ends came to 10 bases. The CDR3 coding sequence is TGTGCCTGGACAGGGTGGACGAACACTGAAGCTTTCTTT. Its translation: CAWTGWTNTEAFF.

This clonotype has a count of ten or more. This chain connects TRBV19 to TRBJ1-5; a possible D gene is TRBD1 (6 bases). The CDR3 covers 13 residues. Looked up from germline, CDR1 is LNHDA and CDR2 is SQIVND (reference sequence). The germline V and J ends were trimmed by 3 bases and 7 bases, with 10 bases remaining between them. The CDR3 nucleotides are TGTGCCAGTAGTATCGGCAGGGGCCAGCCCCAGCATTTT. It translates to CASSIGRGQPQHF.

This clonotype was counted only a few times. This chain links TRBV7-9 with TRBJ1-1; the D is unclear. V was pared by 1 base and J by 2 bases, with 8 bases between. Germline V gives CDR1 SEHNR, CDR2 FQNEAQ (reference sequence). The CDR3 loop spans 14 amino acids. For the CDR3, the DNA is TGTGCCAGCAGCTTAGGGGTCACCAACACTGAAGCTTTCTTT. Residues: CASSLGVTNTEAFF.